The entry below gives a single T cell receptor (beta chain) sequence along with its context. Antigen unknown. Clones were read by immunoSEQ multiplex PCR, and TCRdb kept only the in-frame ones, dropping some. The table lists about 51,000 clones, roughly 73% of them singletons. The entry originates in a study of early stage breast cancer tumors. Whole-study context: Of around 15 invasive breast tumors, twelve were hormone receptor-positive, HER2-negative. Eight ER+/PR+/HER2- tumors were invasive ductal; a few were invasive lobular. Each sample averaged approximately 10-fold read coverage.

In germline, CDR1 is SGHNT, CDR2 YENEEA. The CDR3 runs 16 residues. Deletions cut 2 bases from V and 7 bases from J, with 18 bases between. Study-level findings and limits: Commonly generated sequences made up most enriched TCRB sequences shared between patients.

The receptor comes from a person aged 40-50 years with breast cancer. The V gene is TRBV11-3, the J gene TRBJ2-1; weak D call: TRBD2 (7 bases). The sequenced sample consisted of blood. The CDR3 bases are TGTGCCAGCAGCTTAAGGGGGGCTAGCGGCGGAAATGAGCAGTTCTTC. It specifies CASSLRGASGGNEQFF.